Listed here are 19 T cell receptor beta chains from one sample, sequenced in a study of PD-1 blockade in classical Hodgkin lymphoma. The time point was: newly diagnosed, previously untreated cHL patient sample. It was by magnetic negative selection that CD4+ T cells were purified from thawed PBMCs. Profiling relied on immunoSEQ multiplex PCR, and the TCRdb table lists in-frame clones only, not all of them. Of under 40,000 clones listed, about 88% are singletons. The sample taken for sequencing was CD4+ T cells from blood. These receptors all come from a human donor with classical Hodgkin lymphoma.

This clone has a single count. J is TRBJ2-5 and V is TRBV7-8; no firm D call. Germline V gene sequence: CDR1 SGHVS, CDR2 FQNEAQ. The ends were cut back, 6 bases at V and 0 bases at J, with 5 bases in the middle. The length of the CDR3 is 12 residues. The CDR3 bases are TGTGCCAGCAGTTACGACCAAGAGACCCAGTACTTC. It is translated as CASSYDQETQYF. The whole variable domain, remainder taken from reference TRBV7-8 and TRBJ2-5, is GAGVSQSPRYKVAKRGQDVALRCDPISGHVSLFWYQQALGQGPEFLTYFQNEAQLDKSGLPSDRFFAERPEGSVSTLKIQRTQQEDSAVYLCASSYDQETQYFGPGTRLLVL.

V gene TRBV7-9 combines with J gene TRBJ1-3; 10 positions match TRBD1. Germline assignment: CDR1 SEHNR and CDR2 FQNEAQ (reference sequence). The CDR3 is made up of 15 amino acids. Unmatched junction bases numbered 3, after V lost 5 bases and J lost 2 bases. The CDR3 reads CASSKTGGPGNTIYF. Here the CDR3 DNA reads TGTGCCAGCAGCAAGACAGGGGGCCCTGGAAACACCATATATTTT.

This clone was observed a few times. The CDR3 region is CASSFTDYEQYV. The CDR3 coding sequence is TGTGCCAGCAGCTTCACTGATTACGAGCAGTACGTC. This rearrangement joins TRBV7-2 to TRBJ2-7; unclear D gene. CDR3 length: 12 residues. V shed 3 bases and J shed 4 bases, with 7 bases lying between them. Germline CDR1 is SGHTA and CDR2 is FQGNSA.

The chain's CDR3 is CASSFGTGPWEQYF. The CDR3 region has the DNA TGCGCCAGCAGCTTTGGGACAGGGCCTTGGGAGCAGTACTTC. The chain is built from TRBV10-2 and TRBJ2-7; 9 bases align to TRBD1. J gave up 7 bases and V 6 bases, and 10 bases lay outside the gene matches. This CDR3 region has 14 residues. CDR1 is WSHSY and CDR2 is SAAADI in the germline V gene.

The chain carries TRBV27 and TRBJ1-2; D is uncertain. CDR1 and CDR2 (germline): MNHEY, SMNVEV (reference sequence). CDR3 length equals 15 residues. Deletions cut 3 bases from V and 4 bases from J, with 15 bases between. The CDR3 loop is CASSFGATRGYGYTF. In nucleotides, the CDR3 is TGTGCCAGCAGTTTTGGTGCGACGCGGGGCTATGGCTACACCTTC.

J is TRBJ1-5 and V is TRBV4-1, with a weak D call TRBD1 (5 bases). Germline CDR1 is MGHRA and CDR2 is YSYEKL. The CDR3 is 14 residues long. Deletions cut 4 bases from V and 4 bases from J, with 11 bases between. Written as DNA, the CDR3 is TGCGCCAGCAGCCTCGAGGGGAGTAATCAGCCCCAGCATTTT. Translated, it gives CASSLEGSNQPQHF.

The V and J genes are TRBV6-1 and TRBJ2-7; 7 positions agree with TRBD2. This CDR3 region has 15 residues. Germline V lookup: CDR1 MNHNS, CDR2 SASEGT. The V gene end was trimmed by 4 bases and the J gene end by 6 bases; junction bases not matched to a gene: 12. The CDR3, as DNA: TGTGCCAGCAGTGGGGAGCCCGGACTAGTATTCGAGCAGTACTTC. This sequence encodes CASSGEPGLVFEQYF.

The chain carries TRBV7-9 and TRBJ2-1; maybe TRBD2 (5 bases). CDR1 and CDR2 from the germline V gene are SEHNR and FQNEAQ (reference sequence). V lost 5 bases and J lost 0, with 14 bases in between. CDR3 length equals 16 residues. This CDR3 is CASSNSLASSYNEQFF. DNA for the CDR3: TGTGCCAGCAGCAACAGTCTAGCCAGCTCCTACAATGAGCAGTTCTTC.

This clone was seen only once. The V call is TRBV28, the J call TRBJ2-2; D assignment may be TRBD1 or TRBD2 (5 bases each). The CDR3 is 14 amino acids. Trimming took 3 bases from V and 4 from J, leaving 9 bases between them. Germline V gene sequence: CDR1 MDHEN, CDR2 SYDVKM. CDR3 loop: CASSFSGSTGELFF. The CDR3 DNA reads as TGTGCCAGCAGTTTTTCAGGGAGCACCGGGGAGCTGTTTTTT. Filled out from reference TRBV28 and TRBJ2-2, the complete variable domain reads DVKVTQSSRYLVKRTGEKVFLECVQDMDHENMFWYRQDPGLGLRLIYFSYDVKMKEKGDIPEGYSVSREKKERFSLILESASTNQTSMYLCASSFSGSTGELFFGEGSRLTVL.

The gene calls are TRBV9 and TRBJ2-3, with 7 bases matching TRBD2. The CDR3 loop spans 16 amino acids. The V segment lost 2 bases and the J segment 2 bases; nucleotides outside the gene matches: 8. Germline CDR1 SGDLS, CDR2 YYNGEE. CDR3 sequence (DNA): TGTGCCAGCAGCGTTGGCGGGAGCCCGAACACAGATACGCAGTATTTT. The encoded protein is CASSVGGSPNTDTQYF.

The rearrangement links TRBV7-9 to TRBJ2-3, with 8 bases identical to TRBD2. This CDR3 is 15 amino acids long. The V gene end was trimmed by 5 bases and the J gene end by 2 bases; junction bases not matched to a gene: 6. The V gene's germline CDR1 is SEHNR and CDR2 FQNEAQ (reference sequence). The CDR3 spells CASSLMTSATDTQYF. Here the CDR3 DNA reads TGTGCCAGCAGCCTTATGACTAGCGCCACAGATACGCAGTATTTT.

The V call is TRBV29-1, the J call TRBJ2-1, with D perhaps TRBD1 (8 bases). The CDR3 is 16 amino acids. CDR1 and CDR2 (germline): SQVTM, ANQGSEA. V was clipped by 6 bases and J by 2 bases, with 20 bases between them. CDR3 nucleotides: TGCAGCGTAGTTAGACAGGGGACTAAGACCTACAATGAGCAGTTCTTC. It encodes CSVVRQGTKTYNEQFF.

The rearrangement links TRBV19 to TRBJ2-3; D may match TRBD1 or TRBD2 (5 bases each). V dropped 5 bases and J dropped 0 bases, with 12 bases sitting between them. From germline, CDR1 is LNHDA and CDR2 SQIVND (reference sequence). The CDR3 runs to 15 residues. The CDR3 sequence: CASSGTGASTDTQYF. The CDR3 bases are TGTGCCAGTAGTGGGACGGGTGCTAGCACAGATACGCAGTATTTT.

This sequence joins TRBV5-1 and TRBJ2-1, with 7 nucleotides matching TRBD1. The germline V gene encodes CDR1 SGHRS and CDR2 YFSETQ. CDR3 length: 16 amino acids. J lost 0 bases, V lost 4 bases, and 7 bases had no gene match. In DNA form, the CDR3 reads TGCGCCAGCAGCATAGACAGGGCTGCCTCCTACAATGAGCAGTTCTTC. Residues: CASSIDRAASYNEQFF.

This clone was observed once. This chain joins TRBV19 and TRBJ2-5; tentative D call: TRBD1 (6 bases). V dropped 3 bases and J dropped 1 base, with 12 bases sitting between them. CDR3 length equals 15 residues. CDR1 and CDR2 (germline): LNHDA, SQIVND (reference sequence). For the CDR3, the DNA is TGTGCCAGTAGTATCTTCGGGACACCCCAAGAGACCCAGTACTTC. Protein sequence: CASSIFGTPQETQYF.

J is TRBJ2-7 and V is TRBV18, with D unresolved. Germline CDR1 reads KGHSH; CDR2 reads LQKENI. V shed 3 bases and J shed 0 bases, with 12 bases lying between them. The CDR3 is 15 residues long. The CDR3 DNA sequence: TGTGCCAGCTCACCGGTTCCGGATATCTCCTACGAGCAGTACGTC. It codes for CASSPVPDISYEQYV.

The chain joins TRBV7-8 to TRBJ1-4; possibly TRBD1 for D (6 bases). Germline CDR1 SGHVS, CDR2 FQNEAQ. The CDR3 loop spans 19 amino acids. Trimming left V 2 bases short and J 2 bases short, with 21 bases between. The CDR3 spells CASSLSTTRIGGTNEKLFF. In nucleotides, the CDR3 is TGTGCCAGCAGCTTATCGACCACTCGGATTGGGGGCACTAATGAAAAACTGTTTTTT.

This clone was recorded once. This chain links TRBV7-9 with TRBJ2-3; 7 bases are shared with TRBD2. The V gene end was trimmed by 3 bases and the J gene end by 4 bases; junction bases not matched to a gene: 4. The CDR3 consists of 14 residues. CDR1 and CDR2 (germline): SEHNR, FQNEAQ (reference sequence). The CDR3 reads CASSLGGPADTQYF. CDR3 DNA: TGTGCCAGCAGCTTGGGAGGGCCGGCAGATACGCAGTATTTT. The entire variable domain, with the rest obtained from reference TRBV7-9 and TRBJ2-3, is as follows: DTGVSQNPRHKITKRGQNVTFRCDPISEHNRLYWYRQTLGQGPEFLTYFQNEAQLEKSRLLSDRFSAERPKGSFSTLEIQRTEQGDSAMYLCASSLGGPADTQYFGPGTRLTVL.

The genes are TRBV7-3 and TRBJ2-5, with D possibly being TRBD1 (5 bases). The CDR3 is 16 residues long. The germline gives CDR1 SGHTA, CDR2 FQGTGA. V was clipped by 5 bases and J by 0 bases, with 16 bases between them. CDR3 loop: CASSPTGATYQETQYF. CDR3 DNA: TGTGCCAGCAGCCCAACAGGAGCAACGTACCAAGAGACCCAGTACTTC.